This is a list of T cell receptor beta chains from one sample in a study of blood T cell repertoires in COVID-19. Some clones are missing from TCRdb's copy, which holds only in-frame ones; the method was immunoSEQ multiplex PCR. The sample lists around 280,000 clones, 89% seen once, with around 1.7% in the top ten. Sequences were obtained from PBMCs or T cells enriched from blood (not recorded which). Every receptor here comes from a woman aged 40 to 55 who had recovered from COVID-19. CDR3s include the opening cysteine and the closing phenylalanine or tryptophan. Each record gives: V gene, D gene, clone size, J gene, CDR3 protein, CDR3 DNA. D genes are given only for firm matches. The size entry is marked missing in some rows and otherwise reads once, few, many or a size class.

>TRBV4-2|-|-|TRBJ1-5
CASSQEGGPSQPQHF
TGTGCCAGCAGCCAAGAGGGAGGGCCTAGTCAGCCCCAGCATTTT
>TRBV5-1|TRBD1|-|TRBJ1-1
CASSRGTAENTEAFF
TGCGCCAGCAGCAGGGGGACAGCCGAAAACACTGAAGCTTTCTTT
>TRBV30|-|-|TRBJ1-1
CASGMNTEAFF
TGTGCCTCGGGCATGAACACTGAAGCTTTCTTT
>TRBV18|-|-|TRBJ1-2
CASSPPSSLYYGYTF
TGTGCCAGCTCACCCCCGTCAAGCCTTTACTATGGCTACACCTTC
>TRBV18|TRBD2|-|TRBJ2-7
CASSPLPGSGGPSYEQYF
TGTGCCAGCTCACCGCTTCCGGGGAGCGGGGGCCCTTCCTACGAGCAGTACTTC
>TRBV5-1|TRBD2|-|TRBJ2-5
CASSPGTSGRRLGETQYF
TGCGCCAGCAGCCCGGGGACTAGCGGGAGACGACTTGGGGAGACCCAGTACTTC
>TRBV27|-|-|TRBJ1-6
CASGDRRNSPLHF
TGTGCCAGCGGCGATAGGAGGAATTCACCCCTCCACTTT
>TRBV15|TRBD2|-|TRBJ2-1
CATSRLAGVYNEQFF
TGTGCCACCAGCAGGTTAGCGGGTGTGTACAATGAGCAGTTCTTC
>TRBV5-1|-|-|TRBJ2-1
CASSLSGYYNEQFF
TGCGCCAGCAGCTTGTCGGGGTACTACAATGAGCAGTTCTTC
>TRBV9|TRBD1|-|TRBJ1-4
CASSKGQGVTNEKLFF
TGTGCCAGCAGTAAAGGACAGGGTGTCACTAATGAAAAACTGTTTTTT
>TRBV4-2|-|-|TRBJ1-1
CASSRGALENTEAFF
TGTGCCAGCAGCCGCGGGGCATTGGAGAACACTGAAGCTTTCTTT
>TRBV5-1|TRBD1|-|TRBJ1-3
CASSPEGAHSGNTIYF
TGCGCCAGCAGCCCAGAGGGGGCACATTCGGGAAACACCATATATTTT
>TRBV5-1|-|-|TRBJ1-4
CASSLAPQVNEKLFF
TGCGCCAGCAGCTTGGCCCCACAGGTTAATGAAAAACTGTTTTTT
>TRBV7-7|-|-|TRBJ2-1
CASSLGPTDYNEQFF
TGTGCTAGCAGCTTAGGTCCCACAGACTACAATGAGCAGTTCTTC
>TRBV6-2/TRBV6-3|-|-|TRBJ1-5
CASSYVGGPQHF
TGTGCCAGCAGTTACGTCGGAGGACCCCAGCATTTT
>TRBV6-6|TRBD1|few|TRBJ1-2
CASSYIRGQRVNGYTF
TGTGCCAGCAGTTACATCCGGGGACAGAGGGTGAATGGCTACACCTTC
>TRBV2|-|few|TRBJ2-2
CASSENMEQVGELFF
TGTGCCAGCAGTGAGAATATGGAGCAAGTCGGGGAGCTGTTTTTT
>TRBV27|TRBD1|-|TRBJ2-7
CASRTVGTVSFYEQYF
TGTGCCAGCAGAACGGTAGGGACAGTAAGCTTCTACGAGCAGTACTTC
>TRBV5-1|TRBD2|-|TRBJ2-5
CASSALARGDQETQYF
TGCGCCAGCAGCGCCTTGGCGCGGGGGGATCAAGAGACCCAGTACTTC
>TRBV10-3|-|few|TRBJ2-1
CASSESGGGHNEQFF
TGTGCCAGCAGTGAGTCAGGGGGGGGGCACAATGAGCAGTTCTTC
>TRBV5-1|-|-|TRBJ1-4
CASSLAGSGSSEKLFF
TGCGCCAGCAGCTTGGCCGGGAGCGGTTCGAGCGAAAAACTGTTTTTT
>TRBV7-9|-|-|TRBJ1-1
CASSLGPRPGGTEAFF
TGTGCCAGCAGCTTGGGCCCTCGCCCTGGGGGGACTGAAGCTTTCTTT
>TRBV6-2/TRBV6-3|TRBD1|once|TRBJ1-6
CASSYPGTGYSPLHF
TGTGCCAGCAGTTATCCCGGGACAGGGTATTCACCCCTCCACTTT
>TRBV11-2|-|-|TRBJ2-7
CASSFRDTTSYEQYF
TGTGCCAGCAGCTTTCGGGACACAACTTCCTACGAGCAGTACTTC
>TRBV28|-|-|TRBJ1-2
CATWDNIPGGYTF
TGTGCCACATGGGACAACATCCCGGGGGGCTACACCTTC